The sequence of this TCR beta chain was determined in a study of PD-1 blockade in mismatch repair-deficient tumors. Germline assignment: CDR1 MNHNS and CDR2 SASEGT. The CDR3 runs to 14 residues. V was pared by 6 bases and J by 0 bases, with 9 bases between. Mismatch repair deficiency was confirmed in all patients, by PCR or immunohistochemistry. The table came from immunoSEQ multiplex PCR; TCRdb's copy has only in-frame clones and leaves some out. The sample yields roughly 80,000 clones, 65% to 85% seen once. The chain joins TRBV6-1 to TRBJ1-5, with D hard to call. The specimen was peripheral blood, collected 12 weeks after starting pembrolizumab. The clonotype comes from an adult with mismatch repair-deficient cancer. CDR3 DNA sequence: TGTGCCAGCAGCCACAGAAATAGCAATCAGCCCCAGCATTTT. Translating it yields CASSHRNSNQPQHF.